A single sample gave rise to the 26 T cell receptor beta chains below, sequenced in a study of blood T cell repertoires in COVID-19. Data came from immunoSEQ multiplex PCR; TCRdb stores just in-frame clones and leaves some out. The sample shows around 230,000 clones, about 80% of them seen only once. The sample taken for sequencing was peripheral blood. The receptors come from an elderly woman with acute or convalescent COVID-19.

The chain carries TRBV5-1 and TRBJ1-3; a possible D gene is TRBD1 (6 bases). The germline CDR1 and CDR2 sequences are SGHRS and YFSETQ. Between the trimmed V and J ends, which lost 2 bases and 1 base, there was a span of 10 bases. The CDR3 covers 15 residues. CDR3 coding DNA: TGCGCCAGCAGCTTATCTGGGACATCTGGAAACACCATATATTTT. Translating it yields CASSLSGTSGNTIYF.

In this sample, this clone turned up a few times. This chain uses TRBV27 with TRBJ1-1; 9 nucleotides agree with TRBD1. Germline loops: CDR1 MNHEY, CDR2 SMNVEV (reference sequence). The CDR3 is 14 amino acids. V trimming: 2 bases; J trimming: 6 bases; junction bases outside the gene matches: 4. CDR3 loop: CASSLPGQGPEAFF. CDR3 coding DNA: TGTGCCAGCAGTTTACCGGGACAGGGTCCTGAAGCTTTCTTT.

The chain recombines TRBV27 with TRBJ1-2, with D perhaps matching TRBD1 (5 bases). Trimming shortened V by 11 bases and J by 5 bases, and 21 bases separated the two germline ends. Germline CDR1 reads MNHEY; CDR2 reads SMNVEV (reference sequence). The CDR3 has 14 residues. The CDR3 loop is CAGPRHRGKYGYTF. CDR3 DNA: TGTGCCGGCCCGCGGCACCGGGGGAAGTATGGCTACACCTTC.

This clone was seen a handful of times. The chain links TRBV3-1 (or the pseudogene TRBV3-2) to TRBJ2-7, with D possibly being TRBD1 (7 bases). The CDR3 runs to 16 residues. Germline V lookup: CDR1 LGHDT, CDR2 YNNKEL (reference sequence). Trimming took off 4 bases at V and 6 bases at J, with 22 bases between the two ends. The CDR3 region has the DNA TGTGCCAGCAGCCCGGCCGCGAGACAGGGAGGTGGCGAGCAGTACTTC. It encodes CASSPAARQGGGEQYF.

This chain connects TRBV28 to TRBJ2-2, with 8 positions matching TRBD2. This CDR3 has 16 residues. CDR1 is MDHEN, CDR2 SYDVKM, per germline. The V gene end was trimmed by 3 bases and the J gene end by 7 bases; junction bases not matched to a gene: 10. In nucleotides, the CDR3 is TGTGCCAGCAGTTTCCCGGGGGGGCGTAAGTTCGGGGAGCTGTTTTTT. Residues: CASSFPGGRKFGELFF.

CDR3 residues: CASSFGTVEETQYF. DNA of the CDR3: TGCGCCAGCAGCTTCGGGACAGTCGAAGAGACCCAGTACTTC. The chain is built from TRBV5-1 and TRBJ2-5; 7 bases fit TRBD1. V lost 2 bases and J lost 3; bases outside the gene matches: 4. The CDR3 consists of 14 residues. Germline CDR1 and CDR2: SGHRS and YFSETQ.

This chain links TRBV2 with TRBJ2-2; 7 nucleotides match TRBD1. The CDR3 has 13 amino acids. Per the germline V gene, CDR1 is SNHLY and CDR2 is FYNNEI. Trimming removed 11 bases from V and 1 base from J; junction bases left unmatched: 4. This chain's CDR3 is CAGNRGNTGELFF. For the CDR3, the DNA is TGTGCCGGAAACAGGGGGAACACCGGGGAGCTGTTTTTT.

The chain uses TRBV7-3 and TRBJ2-7, with 8 bases that match TRBD1. This CDR3 is built from 14 residues. Germline V gene sequence: CDR1 SGHTA, CDR2 FQGTGA. J was trimmed by 5 bases and V by 0 bases; bases with no gene match: 3. DNA for the CDR3: TGTGCCAGCAGCTTAACGGACAGGGAGGACGAGCAGTACTTC. It is translated as CASSLTDREDEQYF.

The chain has TRBV6-2 or TRBV6-3 and TRBJ2-1; 9 bases are a match to TRBD1. Germline CDR1 reads MNHEY; CDR2 reads SVGEGT. J gave up 4 bases and V 8 bases, and 9 bases lay outside the gene matches. The CDR3 spans 15 residues. The CDR3 sequence is CASRRGQGNYNEQFF. CDR3 nucleotides: TGTGCCAGCCGCCGTGGACAGGGGAATTACAATGAGCAGTTCTTC.

The J gene is TRBJ1-1, the V gene TRBV6-5; D may be TRBD1 (6 bases). This CDR3 has 13 amino acids. With 6 bases removed from V and 1 base from J, the gap between germline ends came to 9 bases. Germline V CDR1 and CDR2: MNHEY, SVGAGI. The CDR3 is CASRSDRNTEAFF. In nucleotides, the CDR3 is TGTGCCAGCAGGTCGGACAGGAACACTGAAGCTTTCTTT.

This chain connects TRBV27 to TRBJ1-4; D is possibly TRBD1 (5 bases). This CDR3 region has 15 residues. V was shortened by 3 bases and J by 6 bases, with 14 bases between the two germline ends. CDR1 MNHEY and CDR2 SMNVEV come from the germline V gene (reference sequence). CDR3 nucleotides: TGTGCCAGCAGTTTCCAGGGAAGAAGCGATGAAAAACTGTTTTTT. Its translation is CASSFQGRSDEKLFF.

This clone has more than one count but fewer than ten. V is TRBV2 and J is TRBJ1-4, with TRBD1 matching over 8 bases. V gave up 7 bases and J gave up 5 bases; unmatched junction bases: 9. The CDR3 is 15 amino acids. Germline lookup yields CDR1 SNHLY and CDR2 FYNNEI. CDR3 protein: CASTLLGQGNEKLFF. CDR3 bases: TGTGCCAGCACTCTTCTCGGACAGGGAAATGAAAAACTGTTTTTT.

The CDR3 nucleotides read TGTGCCAGCAGTGGCATAGCGGGGGGGAATACGCAGTATTTT. This encodes CASSGIAGGNTQYF. The J gene is TRBJ2-3, the V gene TRBV2; 11 bases match TRBD2. V dropped 4 bases and J dropped 7; count of bases not matched to a gene: 4. The V gene's germline CDR1 is SNHLY and CDR2 FYNNEI. The CDR3 extends over 14 amino acids. The full variable domain, completed using reference TRBV2 and TRBJ2-3, is EPEVTQTPSHQVTQMGQEVILRCVPISNHLYFYWYRQILGQKVEFLVSFYNNEISEKSEIFDDQFSVERPDGSNFTLKIRSTKLEDSAMYFCASSGIAGGNTQYFGPGTRLTVL.

This chain uses TRBV9 with TRBJ2-5; D possibly corresponds to TRBD2 (6 bases). Germline lookup yields CDR1 SGDLS and CDR2 YYNGEE. The CDR3 runs 16 residues. The V and J ends lost 3 bases and 2 bases respectively, with 17 bases between them. CDR3: CASSEWAGIYQETQYF. CDR3 in DNA: TGTGCCAGCAGCGAGTGGGCGGGGATCTATCAAGAGACCCAGTACTTC.

The rearrangement links TRBV5-4 to TRBJ1-1; D is perhaps TRBD1 (5 bases). Trimming cost V 5 bases and J 5 bases, with 25 bases left between them. The length of the CDR3 is 17 residues. Germline V CDR1 and CDR2: SGHNT, YYREEE (reference sequence). DNA for the CDR3: TGTGCCAGCAGTCCTCCGGGCTCTCTTCCTGGGGGGACTGAAGCTTTCTTT. Encoded protein: CASSPPGSLPGGTEAFF.

This clone was detected only a few times. This sequence joins TRBV19 and TRBJ2-7; 8 positions match TRBD1. CDR3 length equals 14 residues. J was trimmed by 3 bases and V by 3 bases; bases with no gene match: 4. Germline loops: CDR1 LNHDA, CDR2 SQIVND (reference sequence). Written as DNA, the CDR3 is TGTGCCAGTAGTATTGCCGGGACAGGCTACGAGCAGTACTTC. This translates into CASSIAGTGYEQYF.

The CDR3: CAISEPTGTGGQPQHF. The CDR3 coding sequence is TGTGCCATCAGTGAGCCAACCGGGACAGGGGGTCAGCCCCAGCATTTT. The chain has TRBV10-3 and TRBJ1-5, with 11 bases identical to TRBD1. Trimming cost V 2 bases and J 6 bases; bases outside gene matches: 6. This CDR3 is 16 amino acids long. The germline V gene has CDR1 ENHRY and CDR2 SYGVKD.

The chain employs TRBV30 and TRBJ1-6, with D perhaps TRBD1 (6 bases). This CDR3 is built from 13 residues. V lost 7 bases and J 10 bases, leaving 17 bases between the germline ends. From germline, CDR1 is GTSNPN and CDR2 SVGIG (reference sequence). The CDR3 sequence is CASGDTPGSPLHF. Written as DNA, the CDR3 is TGTGCCTCTGGGGACACCCCTGGATCACCCCTCCACTTT.

This clone was detected only a few times. V usage is TRBV6-6 and J usage is TRBJ2-2, with TRBD1 matching 7 bases. This CDR3 has 16 residues. The trim removed 2 bases at V and 2 bases at J, leaving 5 bases unmatched. Germline V lookup: CDR1 MNHNY, CDR2 SVGAGI (reference sequence). The CDR3 nucleotides are TGTGCCAGCAGTTACATCGGGACAGCCAACACCGGGGAGCTGTTTTTT. Protein product: CASSYIGTANTGELFF.

The V call is TRBV18, the J call TRBJ1-5; D might be TRBD1 (5 bases). The CDR3 totals 16 residues. Trimming cost V 6 bases and J 2 bases, with 17 bases left between them. CDR1 and CDR2 from the germline V gene are KGHSH and LQKENI. CDR3 nucleotide sequence: TGTGCCAGCTCGCCTCGTCGCCCCAGGGGCAATCAGCCCCAGCATTTT. It specifies CASSPRRPRGNQPQHF.

CDR3 nucleotides: TGTGCCAGCAACTTTTTTAGCCGGGACAGGGGTCACGAGCAGTACTTC. This sequence encodes CASNFFSRDRGHEQYF. The V call is TRBV21-1, the J call TRBJ2-7; the table's TRBD1 call for D was not verified on the DNA. TRBV21-1 counts as a pseudogene. CDR3 length: 16 amino acids.

CDR3 nucleotide sequence: TGTGCCAGCAGCTCAAACACGGGAACTGAAAAACTGTTTTTT. Its translation is CASSSNTGTEKLFF. The chain links TRBV3-1 (or the pseudogene TRBV3-2) to TRBJ1-4; no clear D. V was clipped by 5 bases and J by 7 bases, with 14 bases between them. The CDR3 consists of 14 residues. Germline assignment: CDR1 LGHDT and CDR2 YNNKEL (reference sequence).

This clone appeared a few times. The sample has other DNA sequences that encode this CDR3 too. The J gene is TRBJ1-3, the V gene TRBV9, with D unclear. Germline V lookup: CDR1 SGDLS, CDR2 YYNGEE. The CDR3 sequence is 14 residues long. V lost 1 base and J 0 bases, leaving 5 bases between the germline ends. This CDR3 is CASSVLSSGNTIYF. The CDR3 nucleotides read TGTGCCAGCAGCGTATTGAGCTCTGGAAACACCATATATTTT.

This clone was detected a few times. This chain connects TRBV11-2 to TRBJ1-4; D is undetermined. The CDR3 spans 14 residues. Trimming cost V 5 bases and J 6 bases, with 13 bases left between them. Germline CDR1 is SGHAT and CDR2 is FQNNGV. CDR3 nucleotide sequence: TGTGCCAGCAGCCCCTCGAGGGTCGATGAAAAACTGTTTTTT. It translates to CASSPSRVDEKLFF.

This clone has only a few counts. J is TRBJ1-5 and V is TRBV9; a possible D gene is TRBD1 (5 bases). This CDR3 comprises 13 residues. V was cut by 3 bases and J by 9 bases, with 13 bases left in between. The germline CDR1 and CDR2 sequences are SGDLS and YYNGEE. CDR3: CASSAEGAGPQHF. The CDR3 DNA reads as TGTGCCAGCAGCGCCGAAGGGGCCGGGCCCCAGCATTTT.

This clone was observed once. The chain combines TRBV10-3 with TRBJ1-1; tentatively, D is TRBD1 (5 bases). The germline V and J ends were trimmed by 6 bases and 7 bases, with 12 bases remaining between them. CDR1 is ENHRY, CDR2 SYGVKD, per germline. CDR3 length: 12 amino acids. CDR3 sequence (DNA): TGTGCCATCAGGGGGCGGGATAATGAAGCTTTCTTT. The encoded protein is CAIRGRDNEAFF.